This TCR beta chain stems from a study of T cells in Graves' hyperthyroidism and ophthalmopathy (dated by TCRdb to between 2019 and 2020). About the investigation overall: Peripheral blood samples were taken at the time of initial diagnosis, prior to any treatment. To identify distinguishing TCR V-J signatures, a discovery cohort of 90 to 100 patients was used, comprising fewer than 45 with Graves' ophthalmopathy and around 57 with stable Graves' hyperthyroidism. Whether ophthalmopathy could be predicted prospectively was tested in an independent validation cohort made up of under 20 hyperthyroidism patients plus 17 patients who later progressed to ophthalmopathy. The approximately 100 discovery patients were randomly split 7:3 into training and test sets. The study also compared thyroid tissue and blood T-cell repertoires from about six Graves' hyperthyroidism patients. After sampling, hyperthyroidism patients received methimazole starting at 30 mg daily, and ophthalmopathy patients received high-dose intravenous methylprednisolone. According to the paper, TCR Vbeta CDR3 sequencing was carried out on 135 peripheral blood samples, which came from 40 to 45 ophthalmopathy, around 74 hyperthyroidism and about 17 progressor patients.

The germline V gene (reference sequence) specifies GTSNPN as CDR1 and SVGIG as CDR2. There are 15 amino acids in the CDR3, from cysteine to phenylalanine inclusive. The retained sequence is limited to the CDR3, 45 bases, with the frame set at the first base. Hyperthyroidism patients were newly diagnosed, with disease duration under 2 months, and aged 18 to 65 years. Any patient with an uncontrolled infection, another autoimmune disease, pregnancy or lactation was excluded. Diagnoses relied on clinical symptoms, serum thyroxine and TRAb, thyroid ultrasound and orbital computed tomography. For progressor patients, blood was drawn at the first diagnosis of hyperthyroidism, before any ophthalmopathy symptoms had appeared. PBMCs were separated from under 11 ml of fresh peripheral blood using Ficoll-Paque density gradient centrifugation. Patients classed as progressors first received a Graves' hyperthyroidism diagnosis and then went on to develop ophthalmopathy during follow-up. Total RNA was extracted with Trizol reagent, and quality was checked on an Agilent 2100 Bioanalyzer.

Amplification of TCR beta CDR3 regions was carried out from RNA transcripts. For the first round of RT-PCR on the TCR CDR3, the HTBI primer set was used together with the Qiagen OneStep RT-PCR kit. The libraries were constructed in a second round of multiplex PCR and then size-selected and purified. Libraries were sequenced paired-end with 100 bp reads on an Illumina HiSeq2000. Processing in the source paper ran as follows. Raw data were processed with SOAPnuke, discarding reads with adapters, uncalled bases, mean Phred below 15, or no exact constant-primer or identifier match. COPE v1.2.5 was used to merge high-quality paired reads, and clonotypes were defined as unique nucleotide sequences. MiTCR v1.1 was used to align clonotypes to the IMGT TRBV, TRBD and TRBJ reference segments. Analysis was restricted to V-J combinations with a frequency above 0.0001, which covered roughly 99% of repertoires. The TCS score was defined as the ratio of F50 (clonal expansion) to E x V (chaos), calculated using BLOSUM62-based TCRdist between CDR3 peptides within each V-J. Welch's t-statistics and random forest reduced some 510 V-J features to 13, which were used in a naive Bayes classifier (R e1071). Through fastp at Q25 and MiXCR, TCRdb rebuilt clones from the public reads, retaining in-frame beta chains. Rows are unified per CDR3 protein, each entry keeping the most common DNA and genes. Here the V and J calls rest on TCRdb's processing, not on the authors' analysis. This sample gives nearly 600,000 distinct CDR3 sequences in total; around 13% of them show up just once. 5.8% of the sample is held by the ten biggest clonotypes.

Of note for this clonotype: Which antigen it targets is not known. A much larger clone lies one base from this, so it may be a read error.

Beyond this particular receptor, the publication reports: No statistical method was used to set the sample size in advance, and investigators knew the group allocation. Most expanded thyroid clonotypes (frequency above 0.001) were also found in blood, which suggests that blood repertoires may mirror thyroid immune responses. A model built on a 13 V-J signature distinguished ophthalmopathy from stable hyperthyroidism, reaching roughly 88% sensitivity and about 81% specificity in cross-validation and 80%/75% in testing. In validation, progression to ophthalmopathy was predicted by the model with around 70% sensitivity and approximately 78% specificity, a median of about 6.4 months before onset.

The sequence is built from TRBV30 and TRBJ2-1, with 8 central nucleotides matching TRBD2. The sequencing sample was made of blood. The receptor comes from a woman aged 30 to 39 with Graves' hyperthyroidism that later progressed to Graves' ophthalmopathy. The DNA is as follows: TGTGCCGGGAGGACCGGGAGGGCAGCAGCTGAGGAGCAGTTCTTC. Translated, it gives CAGRTGRAAAEEQFF.